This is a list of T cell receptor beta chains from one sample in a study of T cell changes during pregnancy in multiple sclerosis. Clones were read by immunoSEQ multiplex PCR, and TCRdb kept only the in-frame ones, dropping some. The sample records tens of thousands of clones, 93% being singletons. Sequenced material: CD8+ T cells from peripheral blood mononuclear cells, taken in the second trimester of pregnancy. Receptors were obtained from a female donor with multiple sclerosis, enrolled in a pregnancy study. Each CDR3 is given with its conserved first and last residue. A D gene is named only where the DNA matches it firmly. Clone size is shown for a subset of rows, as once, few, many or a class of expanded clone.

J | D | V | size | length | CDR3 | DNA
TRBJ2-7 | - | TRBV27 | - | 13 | CADEVGVSSEQYF | TGTGCCGATGAGGTGGGAGTCTCTTCCGAGCAGTACTTC
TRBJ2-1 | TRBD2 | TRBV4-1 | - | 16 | CASSQGLAGSGYEQFF | TGCGCCAGCAGCCAAGGACTAGCGGGGTCAGGATATGAGCAGTTCTTC
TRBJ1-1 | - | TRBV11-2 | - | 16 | CASSLDSQGMNTEAFF | TGTGCCAGCAGCTTAGATAGCCAGGGGATGAACACTGAAGCTTTCTTT
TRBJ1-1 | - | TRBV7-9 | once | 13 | CASSSGGLTEAFF | TGTGCCAGCTCAAGCGGGGGGCTAACTGAAGCTTTCTTT
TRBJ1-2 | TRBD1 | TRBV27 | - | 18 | CASSFKLSLTGASYGYTF | TGTGCCAGCAGCTTTAAGTTATCCCTTACAGGGGCGAGCTATGGCTACACCTTC
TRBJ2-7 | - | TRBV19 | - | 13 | CASSASGPYEQYF | TGTGCCAGTAGTGCCTCTGGCCCCTACGAGCAGTACTTC
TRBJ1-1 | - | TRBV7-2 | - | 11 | CASSFSTEAFF | TGTGCCAGCAGCTTCAGTACTGAAGCTTTCTTT
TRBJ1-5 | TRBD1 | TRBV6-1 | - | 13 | CASKRTGVQPQHF | TGTGCCAGCAAAAGGACAGGGGTCCAGCCCCAGCATTTT
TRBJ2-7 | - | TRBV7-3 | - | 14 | CASSHRSGSYEQYF | TGTGCCAGCAGCCACCGTAGCGGCTCCTACGAGCAGTACTTC
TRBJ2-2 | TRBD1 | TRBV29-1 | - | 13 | CSADRGRTGELFF | TGCAGCGCCGACAGGGGGCGTACCGGGGAGCTGTTTTTT
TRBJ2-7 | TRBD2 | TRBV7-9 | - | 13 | CASSPELAGEQYF | TGTGCCAGCAGCCCGGAACTAGCGGGCGAGCAGTACTTC
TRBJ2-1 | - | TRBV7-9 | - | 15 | CASSLEAGPNNEQFF | TGTGCCAGCAGCTTAGAGGCGGGGCCAAACAATGAGCAGTTCTTC
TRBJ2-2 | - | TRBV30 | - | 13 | CAWTESGGGELFF | TGTGCCTGGACGGAAAGCGGTGGCGGGGAGCTGTTTTTT
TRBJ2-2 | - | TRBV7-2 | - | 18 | CASSLAPILGANTGELFF | TGTGCCAGCAGCTTAGCCCCTATACTAGGTGCGAACACCGGGGAGCTGTTTTTT
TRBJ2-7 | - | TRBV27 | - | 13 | CASSLLSGYEQYF | TGTGCCAGCAGTTTATTGTCCGGGTACGAGCAGTACTTC
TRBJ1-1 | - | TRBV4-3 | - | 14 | CASSQDSTDTEAFF | TGCGCCAGCAGCCAAGATTCGACAGATACTGAAGCTTTCTTT
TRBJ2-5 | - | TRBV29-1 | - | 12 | CSVEYGEETQYF | TGCAGCGTTGAGTACGGGGAAGAGACCCAGTACTTC
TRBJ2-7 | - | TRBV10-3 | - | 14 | CAISESRQWDEQYF | TGTGCCATCAGTGAGTCTAGACAGTGGGACGAGCAGTACTTC
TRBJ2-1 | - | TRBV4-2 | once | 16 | CASSQDRSGPVNEQFF | TGTGCCAGCAGCCAAGATCGAAGCGGGCCTGTTAATGAGCAGTTCTTC
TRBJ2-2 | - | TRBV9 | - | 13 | CASSPSGKGELFF | TGTGCCAGCAGCCCTTCGGGGAAAGGGGAGCTGTTTTTT
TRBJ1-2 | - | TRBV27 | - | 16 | CASSLSGDTVNYGYTF | TGTGCCAGCAGTTTATCGGGGGACACAGTAAACTATGGCTACACCTTC
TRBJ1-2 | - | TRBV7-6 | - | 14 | CASSSDSRAYGYTF | TGTGCCAGCAGCTCTGACAGTCGGGCATATGGCTACACCTTC
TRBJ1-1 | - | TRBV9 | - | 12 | CASSPTGTEAFF | TGTGCCAGCAGCCCCACGGGGACTGAAGCTTTCTTT
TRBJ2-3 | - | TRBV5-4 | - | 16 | CASRYLGGGATDTQYF | TGTGCCAGCAGATACTTGGGGGGAGGAGCCACAGATACGCAGTATTTT
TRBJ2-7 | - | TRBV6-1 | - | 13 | CASSEKEVYEQYF | TGTGCCAGCAGTGAAAAGGAGGTCTACGAGCAGTACTTC
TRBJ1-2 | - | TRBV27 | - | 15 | CASSDGAGFNYGYTF | TGTGCCAGCAGTGATGGGGCAGGGTTTAACTATGGCTACACCTTC
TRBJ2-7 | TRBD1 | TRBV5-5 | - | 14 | CASSSWDSRYEQYF | TGTGCCAGCAGCTCATGGGACAGCCGCTACGAGCAGTACTTC
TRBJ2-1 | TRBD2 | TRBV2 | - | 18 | CASSDPPSGGASYNEQFF | TGTGCCAGCAGTGACCCCCCTAGCGGGGGGGCATCCTACAATGAGCAGTTCTTC
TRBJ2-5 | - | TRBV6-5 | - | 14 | CASTPTGWRETQYF | TGTGCCAGCACCCCGACAGGCTGGAGGGAGACCCAGTACTTC
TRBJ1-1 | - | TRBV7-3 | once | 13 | CASSLSGNTEAFF | TGTGCCAGCAGCTTATCAGGAAACACTGAAGCTTTCTTT
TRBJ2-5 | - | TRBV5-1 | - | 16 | CASSLPSASEEETQYF | TGCGCCAGCAGCCTACCCTCTGCTAGCGAGGAAGAGACCCAGTACTTC
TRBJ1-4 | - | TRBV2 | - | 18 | CASSELLGAGATNEKLFF | TGTGCCAGCAGTGAATTATTGGGGGCCGGGGCAACTAATGAAAAACTGTTTTTT
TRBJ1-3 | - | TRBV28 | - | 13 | CASSLAGGDTIYF | TGTGCCAGCAGTTTAGCCGGGGGGGACACCATATATTTT
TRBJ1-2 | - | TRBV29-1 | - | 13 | CSVDGGAHYGYTF | TGCAGCGTTGATGGGGGGGCCCACTATGGCTACACCTTC
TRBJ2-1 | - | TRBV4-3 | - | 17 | CASSQRQGTLGDNEQFF | TGCGCCAGCAGCCAAAGGCAGGGCACATTAGGGGACAATGAGCAGTTCTTC
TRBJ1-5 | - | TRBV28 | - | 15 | CASSLHSGSNQPQHF | TGTGCCAGCAGTTTACATTCGGGTAGCAATCAGCCCCAGCATTTT
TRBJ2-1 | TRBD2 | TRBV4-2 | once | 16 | CASSQQLAATYNEQFF | TGTGCCAGCAGCCAACAACTAGCGGCGACCTACAATGAGCAGTTCTTC
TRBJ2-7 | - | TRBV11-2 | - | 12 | CASSSGNYEQYF | TGTGCCAGCAGCTCCGGGAACTACGAGCAGTACTTC
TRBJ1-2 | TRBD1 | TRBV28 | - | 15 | CASSFPPGGNYGYTF | TGTGCCAGCAGTTTCCCCCCAGGGGGCAACTATGGCTACACCTTC
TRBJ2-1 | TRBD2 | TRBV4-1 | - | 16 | CASSQETSGFYNEQFF | TGCGCCAGCAGCCAAGAGACTAGCGGGTTTTACAATGAGCAGTTCTTC
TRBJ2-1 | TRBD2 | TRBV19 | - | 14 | CASSLAGGLNEQFF | TGTGCCAGTAGTCTAGCGGGGGGATTAAATGAGCAGTTCTTC
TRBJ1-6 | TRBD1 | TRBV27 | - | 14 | CASSQQGARSPLHF | TGTGCCAGCAGTCAACAGGGGGCGCGTTCACCCCTCCACTTT
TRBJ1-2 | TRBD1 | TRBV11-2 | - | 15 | CASSLGAGGAYGYTF | TGTGCCAGCAGCTTAGGGGCAGGGGGCGCCTATGGCTACACCTTC